The clone carrying this TCR beta chain was counted a single time. J lost 8 bases, V lost 4 bases, and 11 bases had no gene match. Per germline, CDR1 SGHTS and CDR2 YDEGEE. There are 15 residues in the CDR3. The data derive from a study of blood T cell repertoires in COVID-19. On the study more broadly: Material from acute and convalescent COVID-19 was sourced from the United States, Italy and Spain.

Profiled with immunoSEQ multiplex PCR; TCRdb holds only in-frame clones, not every one. The sample records approximately 140,000 clones, under 90% being singletons. What was sequenced was peripheral blood. The origin of this receptor is a human donor in a cohort sampled during active COVID-19. The V call is TRBV5-8, the J call TRBJ1-2; TRBD1 aligns across 10 bases. CDR3 in amino acids: CASSKSRDRGGGYTF. The CDR3 DNA is TGTGCCAGCAGCAAGTCCCGGGACAGGGGAGGCGGCTACACCTTC.